These 5 T cell receptor beta chains originate from one sample sequenced in a study of blood T cell repertoires in COVID-19. Produced via immunoSEQ multiplex PCR; TCRdb's table is partial and in-frame only. The sample lists fewer than 350,000 clones; 89% were seen once. The source material was PBMCs or T cells enriched from blood (not recorded which). Receptor source: a woman between 35 and 50 years old who had recovered from COVID-19.

The V call is TRBV7-9, the J call TRBJ2-7; 9 nucleotides align to TRBD2. CDR1 is SEHNR, CDR2 FQNEAQ, per germline (reference sequence). V shed 1 base, J shed 1 base, and the junction held 2 bases outside the gene matches. The CDR3 consists of 15 residues. In nucleotides, the CDR3 is TGTGCCAGCAGCTTAGAAAGCGGGAGGTCCTACGAGCAGTACTTC. This encodes CASSLESGRSYEQYF.

The chain has TRBV3-1 (or the pseudogene TRBV3-2) and TRBJ1-5, with a possible D match to TRBD1 (6 bases). Germline V gene data show CDR1 as LGHDT and CDR2 as YNNKEL (reference sequence). The CDR3 runs to 14 residues. Deletions cut 5 bases from V and 4 bases from J, with 12 bases between. The CDR3 loop reads CASSGGQRNQPQHF. For the CDR3, the DNA is TGTGCCAGCAGCGGCGGACAGAGGAATCAGCCCCAGCATTTT.

This clone was observed once. The chain links TRBV6-4 to TRBJ2-1, with TRBD2 matching over 7 bases. Unmatched junction bases numbered 5, after V lost 0 bases and J lost 0 bases. Looked up from germline, CDR1 is MRHNA and CDR2 is SNTAGT. The CDR3 extends over 17 amino acids. The CDR3 spells CASSDSRGGSSYNEQFF. CDR3 nucleotide sequence: TGTGCCAGCAGTGACTCGAGGGGCGGGAGCTCCTACAATGAGCAGTTCTTC.

The V gene is TRBV9, the J gene TRBJ2-5; TRBD1 might be the D (6 bases). Between the trimmed V and J ends, which lost 1 base and 4 bases, there was a span of 11 bases. Germline CDR1 and CDR2: SGDLS and YYNGEE. The CDR3 contains 14 residues. This CDR3 reads CASSVSGVGETQYF. The DNA of the CDR3 is TGTGCCAGCAGCGTATCAGGGGTGGGAGAGACCCAGTACTTC.

With regard to this clone: A read error may account for a junction end that differs from germline. V and J are TRBV7-7 and TRBJ2-5; tentative D call: TRBD2 (7 bases). Germline V gene lookup returns CDR1 SSHAT and CDR2 FNYEAQ (reference sequence). CDR3 size: 16 residues. The CDR3 here is CASSVGGGAGQETQYF. CDR3 coding DNA: TGTGCTAGCAGCGTAGGGGGGGGAGCGGGGCAAGAGACCCAGTACTTC.